The clone carrying this T cell receptor (beta chain) was counted ten times or more. Its matching antigen is unknown. Unique molecular identifiers were incorporated during preparation of the TCRbeta library. TCRdb independently ran MiXCR on the PCR reads; one entry per CDR3 protein. The sample includes over 200,000 distinct CDR3 sequences, approximately 11% seen only once; the top ten take roughly 27%. The data were taken from a study of T-cell reconstitution after alpha-beta-depleted transplantation in children. V lost 8 bases to trimming and J lost 4 bases, with 14 bases between them. This CDR3 contains 13 residues. Whole-study results and caveats: About two months after transplant, alpha-beta T cells reportedly came from several hundred expanded graft clones.

The chain uses TRBV12-3 or TRBV12-4 and TRBJ1-2; D ambiguous. The sample in question was PBMCs, obtained before TCRalphabeta/CD19-depleted stem cell transplant. This clonotype originated in a child under two years old with acute myeloid leukemia, due to receive a stem cell transplant. The CDR3 reads CASGAAVAYGYTF. In nucleotides, the CDR3 is TGTGCCAGCGGCGCAGCTGTAGCCTATGGCTACACCTTC.